This TCR beta chain was retrieved from a study of T-cell reconstitution after alpha-beta-depleted transplantation in children. This clonotype appeared a few times. Construction of the TCRbeta library involved unique molecular identifiers. MiXCR was run by TCRdb on the PCR reads, yielding one entry per CDR3 protein. The data show 330,000 or so distinct CDR3 sequences, about a tenth seen once. This clonotype was obtained from a human donor who donated a stem cell graft to a child with acute lymphoblastic leukemia. This specimen was PBMCs from the stem cell graft donor, taken from the stem cell graft.

This CDR3 is CASSLGSDYEQYF. In nucleotides, the CDR3 is TGTGCCAGCAGTTTAGGATCAGACTACGAGCAGTACTTC. J is TRBJ2-7 and V is TRBV28; D is undetermined. Germline CDR1 and CDR2: MDHEN and SYDVKM. There are 13 residues in the CDR3. V was clipped by 2 bases and J by 3 bases, with 8 bases between them.